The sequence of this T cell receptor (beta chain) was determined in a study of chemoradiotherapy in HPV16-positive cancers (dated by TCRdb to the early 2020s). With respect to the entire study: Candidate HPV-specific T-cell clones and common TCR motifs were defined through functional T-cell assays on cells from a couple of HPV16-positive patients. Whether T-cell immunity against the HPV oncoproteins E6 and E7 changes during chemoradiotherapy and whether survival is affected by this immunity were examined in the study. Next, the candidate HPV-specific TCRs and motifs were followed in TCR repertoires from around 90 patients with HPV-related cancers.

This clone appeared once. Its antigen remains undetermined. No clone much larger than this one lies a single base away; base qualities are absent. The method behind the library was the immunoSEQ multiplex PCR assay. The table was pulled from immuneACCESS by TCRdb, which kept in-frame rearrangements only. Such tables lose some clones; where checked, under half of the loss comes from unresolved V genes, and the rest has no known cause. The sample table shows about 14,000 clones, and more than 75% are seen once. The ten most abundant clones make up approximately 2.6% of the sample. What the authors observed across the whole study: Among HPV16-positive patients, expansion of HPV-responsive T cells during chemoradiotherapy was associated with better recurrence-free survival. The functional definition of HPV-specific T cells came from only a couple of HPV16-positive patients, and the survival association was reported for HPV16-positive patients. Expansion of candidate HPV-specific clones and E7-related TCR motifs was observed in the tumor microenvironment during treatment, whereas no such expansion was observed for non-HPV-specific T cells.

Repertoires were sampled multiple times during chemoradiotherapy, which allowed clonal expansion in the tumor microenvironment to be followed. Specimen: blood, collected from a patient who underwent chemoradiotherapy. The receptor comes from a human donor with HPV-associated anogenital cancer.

The CDR3 has the sequence CASTPASPLHF. At the DNA level, the sequence is TGCGCCAGCACCCCAGCCTCACCCCTCCACTTT. The chain employs TRBV10-1 and TRBJ1-6, with an unclear D gene assignment. The germline V gene (reference sequence) yields WNHNN for CDR1 and SYGVQD for CDR2. The CDR3 runs 11 residues from the cysteine to the phenylalanine. CDR3 DNA is the only sequence kept; it has 33 bases, read in frame from the first base. The junction carries 8 bases between V and J, which are trimmed by 7 bases and 10 bases respectively.